This T cell receptor (beta chain) is drawn from a study of CD4 T cells in relation to SARS-CoV-2 and coronaviruses. About the study: ViraFEST: approximately nine-day antigen culture of PBMCs, then TCR beta CDR3 sequencing. Crossreactive spike epitopes shared across donors were mapped to their HLA restriction. Study-wide results and limits: Approximately 65% of donors had memory CD4+ clonotypes crossrecognizing SARS-CoV-2 and common cold coronavirus spike.

This table comes from immunoSEQ multiplex PCR, and its TCRdb copy is limited to in-frame clones, with some not included. The table records 40,000 or so clones, under 90% of them present only once. Turning to this clone: Antigen unknown.

Sorted naive or memory CD4+ cells met CEF peptides for 9 to 11 days. This receptor was identified in an adult with COVID-19. Sequencing was performed on naive CD4+ T cells from PBMCs, cultured in vitro. Subset defined: naive CD4+ T cells isolated by negative enrichment.

Written as DNA, the CDR3 is TGTGCCAGCTCACTACATCTCTGGGAGACCCAGTACTTC. Translating it yields CASSLHLWETQYF. The V call is TRBV18, the J call TRBJ2-5; D is uncertain. CDR3 size: 13 residues. With 4 bases removed from V and 5 bases from J, the gap between germline ends came to 11 bases. Germline loops: CDR1 KGHSH, CDR2 LQKENI.